The next 23 T cell receptor beta chains were all read from a single sample in a study of shared clonotypes between healthy human individuals. Clones were read by immunoSEQ multiplex PCR, and TCRdb kept only the in-frame ones, dropping some. The data hold a few million clones, with approximately 95% observed a single time. Sequenced sample: naive CD4+ T cells from PBMCs. Subset indicated: CD45RA+ positively selected. Receptor source: a man aged 18 to 30 in good health. Some clones in this sample may be carry-over from other donors' samples.

The rearrangement joins TRBV7-2 to TRBJ2-1, with D possibly TRBD2 on 7 matching bases. Per the germline V gene, CDR1 is SGHTA and CDR2 is FQGNSA. CDR3 length equals 12 residues. V lost 1 base to trimming and J lost 12 bases, with 10 bases between them. The CDR3 sequence is CASSLGGGRQFF. DNA for the CDR3: TGTGCCAGCAGCTTAGGGGGGGGCCGGCAGTTCTTC.

The rearrangement links TRBV28 to TRBJ2-3, with TRBD1 as a possible D gene (5 bases). The V and J ends lost 6 bases and 5 bases respectively, with 12 bases between them. The CDR3 is 13 amino acids. Germline V gene data show CDR1 as MDHEN and CDR2 as SYDVKM. The CDR3, as DNA: TGTGCCAGCAGAGGGGCTTACGGAGATACGCAGTATTTT. Encoded protein: CASRGAYGDTQYF. The complete variable domain, with remaining parts taken from reference TRBV28 and TRBJ2-3, reads DVKVTQSSRYLVKRTGEKVFLECVQDMDHENMFWYRQDPGLGLRLIYFSYDVKMKEKGDIPEGYSVSREKKERFSLILESASTNQTSMYLCASRGAYGDTQYFGPGTRLTVL.

The genes are TRBV19 and TRBJ2-7; D uncertain. The V and J ends lost 5 bases and 0 bases respectively, with 17 bases between them. The CDR3 is 16 amino acids. Germline V gene data show CDR1 as LNHDA and CDR2 as SQIVND (reference sequence). CDR3: CASSHTLIRSSYEQYF. CDR3 bases: TGTGCCAGTAGTCATACCCTAATAAGAAGCTCCTACGAGCAGTACTTC.

This chain connects TRBV5-1 to TRBJ2-3; possibly TRBD2 for D (5 bases). The germline V gene encodes CDR1 SGHRS and CDR2 YFSETQ. The V end lost 0 bases, the J end lost 6 bases, and 14 bases lay between the germline ends. The CDR3 is 15 residues long. The CDR3 region is CASSLVPVGEDTQYF. DNA of the CDR3: TGCGCCAGCAGCTTGGTCCCGGTTGGGGAGGATACGCAGTATTTT. The full variable domain, rest sourced from reference TRBV5-1 and TRBJ2-3, is KAGVTQTPRYLIKTRGQQVTLSCSPISGHRSVSWYQQTPGQGLQFLFEYFSETQRNKGNFPGRFSGRQFSNSRSEMNVSTLELGDSALYLCASSLVPVGEDTQYFGPGTRLTVL.

The V and J genes are TRBV12-2 and TRBJ2-7. TRBV12-2 is a pseudogene locus. CDR3 size: 14 residues. The CDR3 DNA reads as TGTGCAAGTCGCTTAGAACCGACCCCCTACGAGCAGTACTTC. Its protein is CASRLEPTPYEQYF.

The chain joins TRBV10-3 to TRBJ1-2; 10 bases are a match to TRBD1. The trim removed 10 bases at V and 3 bases at J, leaving 5 bases unmatched. CDR3 length: 13 amino acids. The germline V gene encodes CDR1 ENHRY and CDR2 SYGVKD. CDR3 in DNA: TGTGCCAAGCGACAGGGGGCTGACTATGGCTACACCTTC. It encodes CAKRQGADYGYTF.

Worth noting for this clone: The same CDR3 can be traced to other DNA sequences in this sample. This rearrangement joins TRBV18 to TRBJ1-4; no firm D call. CDR1 KGHSH and CDR2 LQKENI come from the germline V gene. This CDR3 contains 12 residues. V was shortened by 0 bases and J by 5 bases, with 1 base between the two germline ends. DNA of the CDR3: TGTGCCAGCTCACCACCCAATGAAAAACTGTTTTTT. Its translation is CASSPPNEKLFF. The entire variable domain, with the rest obtained from reference TRBV18 and TRBJ1-4, is as follows: NAGVMQNPRHLVRRRGQEARLRCSPMKGHSHVYWYRQLPEEGLKFMVYLQKENIIDESGMPKERFSAEFPKEGPSILRIQQVVRGDSAAYFCASSPPNEKLFFGSGTQLSVL.

The rearrangement joins TRBV9 to TRBJ2-7; D uncertain. From germline, CDR1 is SGDLS and CDR2 YYNGEE. The CDR3 loop spans 14 amino acids. V lost 0 bases, J lost 4 bases, and 11 bases lay in between. CDR3 region: CASSVDYSGYEQYF. The CDR3 DNA follows: TGTGCCAGCAGCGTAGATTACAGTGGGTACGAGCAGTACTTC.

The CDR3 region is CASRTGGAYEQYF. CDR3 sequence (DNA): TGCGCCAGCAGGACAGGGGGCGCCTACGAGCAGTACTTC. This chain links TRBV10-2 with TRBJ2-7, with TRBD1 matching over 10 bases. V shed 6 bases and J 2 bases; nucleotides not matched to a gene: 1. CDR3 length: 13 amino acids. CDR1 WSHSY and CDR2 SAAADI come from the germline V gene.

The CDR3 DNA follows: TGTGCCAGTAGTGGGAGGGGCCGGGGGACGGTGCAAGAGACCCAGTACTTC. It is translated as CASSGRGRGTVQETQYF. This chain uses TRBV19 with TRBJ2-5, with 7 bases fitting TRBD2. Per germline, CDR1 LNHDA and CDR2 SQIVND (reference sequence). The CDR3 has 17 residues. The V segment lost 5 bases and the J segment 2 bases; nucleotides outside the gene matches: 14.

The chain uses TRBV7-9 and TRBJ2-1; the D gene is possibly TRBD2 (6 bases). V was shortened by 4 bases and J by 8 bases, with 24 bases between the two germline ends. The CDR3 sequence is 17 residues long. CDR1 SEHNR and CDR2 FQNEAQ come from the germline V gene (reference sequence). The CDR3 DNA is TGTGCCAGCAGCTACATTCTTTCCGGGAGTTCAGGCGATGAGCAGTTCTTC. This gives the protein CASSYILSGSSGDEQFF.

V is TRBV7-9 and J is TRBJ1-5; D ambiguous. V lost 4 bases and J 3 bases, leaving 7 bases between the germline ends. Germline V gene sequence: CDR1 SEHNR, CDR2 FQNEAQ (reference sequence). CDR3 length: 13 residues. The DNA for the CDR3 is TGTGCCAGCAGCTCGGCGGCCAATCAGCCCCAGCATTTT. This codes for CASSSAANQPQHF.

The chain has TRBV4-3 and TRBJ2-2; D is ambiguous. The ends were cut back, 1 base at V and 6 bases at J, with 12 bases in the middle. The CDR3 extends over 15 amino acids. Per germline, CDR1 LGHNA and CDR2 YSLEER. The CDR3 spells CASSQGFERSGELFF. CDR3 nucleotide sequence: TGCGCCAGCAGCCAAGGGTTCGAACGGTCCGGGGAGCTGTTTTTT.

This chain links TRBV11-3 with TRBJ2-1; the match to TRBD1 covers 7 bases. This CDR3 has 13 amino acids. Germline CDR1 and CDR2: SGHNT and YENEEA. After removal of 5 bases from V and 5 bases from J, the junction contained 3 bases not matched to a gene. The CDR3 DNA sequence: TGTGCCAGCAGCCCCGGGACAGACAATGAGCAGTTCTTC. Its translation is CASSPGTDNEQFF.

The gene calls are TRBV2 and TRBJ2-1; 7 nucleotides agree with TRBD2. The V gene's germline CDR1 is SNHLY and CDR2 FYNNEI. CDR3 length: 14 amino acids. Germline trimming cut 10 bases from V and 7 bases from J; bases unmatched to any gene: 13. CDR3 sequence (DNA): TGTGCCACCCGCCGCTCGGGGGGTCGGAATGAGCAGTTCTTC. Protein sequence: CATRRSGGRNEQFF.

This chain links TRBV5-4 with TRBJ2-1; TRBD1 matches at 8 bases. Germline trimming cut 3 bases from V and 6 bases from J; bases unmatched to any gene: 5. CDR3 size: 14 residues. Germline assignment: CDR1 SGHNT and CDR2 YYREEE (reference sequence). CDR3 in DNA: TGTGCCAGCAGCTCCCAGGGGGCGGGCAATGAGCAGTTCTTC. Protein: CASSSQGAGNEQFF.

The chain combines TRBV7-9 with TRBJ1-1, with D perhaps TRBD1 (6 bases). Trimming removed 5 bases at V and 1 base at J, with 23 bases between. This CDR3 is built from 18 residues. CDR1 is SEHNR, CDR2 FQNEAQ, per germline (reference sequence). The CDR3 reads CASSPRLGGEKGNTEAFF. In nucleotides, the CDR3 is TGTGCCAGCAGCCCCCGTCTTGGGGGCGAGAAAGGGAACACTGAAGCTTTCTTT.

The CDR3 loop is CASSFSGRKARNIQYF. DNA for the CDR3: TGCGCCAGCAGCTTTAGCGGGAGGAAGGCGAGAAACATTCAGTACTTC. V is TRBV5-1 and J is TRBJ2-4; 10 bases line up with TRBD2. Germline loops: CDR1 SGHRS, CDR2 YFSETQ. This CDR3 spans 16 amino acids. The junction had 8 bases not matched to a gene; V was cut back by 2 bases and J by 6 bases. Supplemented by reference TRBV5-1 and TRBJ2-4, the full variable domain reads KAGVTQTPRYLIKTRGQQVTLSCSPISGHRSVSWYQQTPGQGLQFLFEYFSETQRNKGNFPGRFSGRQFSNSRSEMNVSTLELGDSALYLCASSFSGRKARNIQYFGAGTRLSVL.

The chain is built from TRBV28 and TRBJ2-7; D gene unclear. V lost 2 bases and J 3 bases, leaving 8 bases between the germline ends. Germline CDR1 is MDHEN and CDR2 is SYDVKM. The CDR3 has 13 residues. The DNA of the CDR3 is TGTGCCAGCAGTTTACGGGCAGACTACGAGCAGTACTTC. Amino acid sequence: CASSLRADYEQYF. Together with reference TRBV28 and TRBJ2-7, the CDR3 gives the full variable domain: DVKVTQSSRYLVKRTGEKVFLECVQDMDHENMFWYRQDPGLGLRLIYFSYDVKMKEKGDIPEGYSVSREKKERFSLILESASTNQTSMYLCASSLRADYEQYFGPGTRLTVT.

The chain is built from TRBV14 and TRBJ2-5; D is ambiguous. Germline V CDR1 and CDR2: SGHDN, FVKESK. V was shortened by 5 bases and J by 1 base, with 17 bases between the two germline ends. The CDR3 length is 16 residues. CDR3 nucleotide sequence: TGTGCCAGCAGCTCCTTCCGGGCATCCTTCCAAGAGACCCAGTACTTC. This sequence encodes CASSSFRASFQETQYF. The full variable domain, with the rest looked up from reference TRBV14 and TRBJ2-5, is EAGVTQFPSHSVIEKGQTVTLRCDPISGHDNLYWYRRVMGKEIKFLLHFVKESKQDESGMPNNRFLAERTGGTYSTLKVQPAELEDSGVYFCASSSFRASFQETQYFGPGTRLLVL.

The chain couples TRBV19 to TRBJ2-7; a weak D match, TRBD1 (6 bases). Germline V CDR1 and CDR2: LNHDA, SQIVND (reference sequence). There are 19 residues in the CDR3. V gave up 3 bases and J gave up 2 bases, with 26 bases separating them. The CDR3, as DNA: TGTGCCAGTAGTATGTTTTTTCGGTCAGGGGCTTCCCATGCCTACGAGCAGTACTTC. This encodes CASSMFFRSGASHAYEQYF.

This chain joins TRBV18 and TRBJ2-1, with D possibly TRBD2 on 5 matching bases. The V gene's germline CDR1 is KGHSH and CDR2 LQKENI. V lost 3 bases and J 6 bases, leaving 15 bases between the germline ends. The CDR3 has 15 amino acids. Here the CDR3 reads CASSPGASGGNEQFF. The CDR3 region has the DNA TGTGCCAGCTCACCGGGAGCCAGCGGAGGCAATGAGCAGTTCTTC.

This clone was counted a single time. CDR3 sequence: CASTLITGRTDTQYF. In nucleotides, the CDR3 is TGTGCCAGCACGTTAATCACAGGCCGCACAGATACGCAGTATTTT. The V gene is TRBV18, the J gene TRBJ2-3; possible D gene TRBD1, 5 bases. CDR3 length: 15 amino acids. Germline lookup yields CDR1 KGHSH and CDR2 LQKENI. Trimming stripped 8 bases from V and 1 base from J, with 16 bases between.